This TCR beta chain was recorded in a study of cytomegalovirus exposure and HLA in healthy donors. The germline V gene has CDR1 LNHDA and CDR2 SQIVND (reference sequence). V lost 3 bases to trimming and J lost 4 bases, with 18 bases between them. The CDR3 length is 17 residues. Points on this clone: The antigen remains unidentified.

General study findings and limits: Later findings reportedly placed an Asian-associated ancestry cluster below the approximately 670-donor mean for N-insertions. Rarity marked most TCR sequences, yet some public TCRs occurred in many donors.

Both 60 Vbeta primers and 13 Jbeta primers went into the PCR. Libraries were prepared by immunoSEQ multiplex PCR; TCRdb keeps only in-frame clonotypes and omits some of them. The sample lists around 150,000 clones; around 77% were seen once. Material for sequencing was PBMCs. The V gene is TRBV19, the J gene TRBJ1-4; D call uncertain. This sequence was found in a man aged 45-65 years in good health and CMV-seropositive. CDR3 protein: CASSINALRRGNEKLFF. The CDR3, as DNA: TGTGCCAGTAGTATTAACGCTTTGAGGCGCGGTAATGAAAAACTGTTTTTT.